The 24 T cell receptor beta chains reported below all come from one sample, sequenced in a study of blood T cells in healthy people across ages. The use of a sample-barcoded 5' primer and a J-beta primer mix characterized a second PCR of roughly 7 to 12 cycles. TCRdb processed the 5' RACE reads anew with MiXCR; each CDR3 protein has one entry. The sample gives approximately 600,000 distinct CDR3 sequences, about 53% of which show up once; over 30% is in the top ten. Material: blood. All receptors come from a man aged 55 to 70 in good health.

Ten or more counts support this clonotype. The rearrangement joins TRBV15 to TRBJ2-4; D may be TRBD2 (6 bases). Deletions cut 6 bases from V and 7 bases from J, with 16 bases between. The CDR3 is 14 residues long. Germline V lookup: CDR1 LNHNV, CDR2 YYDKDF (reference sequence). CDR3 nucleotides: TGTGCCACCAGGGAGGGGTTCCCCCCGAACATTCAGTACTTC. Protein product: CATREGFPPNIQYF.

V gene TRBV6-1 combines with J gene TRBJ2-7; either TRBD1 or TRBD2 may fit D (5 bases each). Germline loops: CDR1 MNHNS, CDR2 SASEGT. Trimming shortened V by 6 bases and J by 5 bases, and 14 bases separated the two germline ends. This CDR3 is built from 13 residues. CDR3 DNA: TGTGCCAGCAGAGGCCTCGGGGCCCACGAGCAGTACTTC. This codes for CASRGLGAHEQYF.

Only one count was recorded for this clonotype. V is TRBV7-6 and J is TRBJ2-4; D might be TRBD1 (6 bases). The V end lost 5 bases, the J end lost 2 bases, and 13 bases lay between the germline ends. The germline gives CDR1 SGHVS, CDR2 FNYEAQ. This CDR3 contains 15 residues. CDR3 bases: TGTGCCAGCAGCAAAGGACAGCCCCCCAAAAACATTCAGTACTTC. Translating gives CASSKGQPPKNIQYF.

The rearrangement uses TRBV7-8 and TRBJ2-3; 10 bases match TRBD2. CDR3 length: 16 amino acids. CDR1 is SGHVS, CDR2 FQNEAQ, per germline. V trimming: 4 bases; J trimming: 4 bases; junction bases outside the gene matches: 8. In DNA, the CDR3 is TGTGCCAGCAGCTCCGTAGGTACTAGCGGGGCAGATACGCAGTATTTT. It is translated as CASSSVGTSGADTQYF.

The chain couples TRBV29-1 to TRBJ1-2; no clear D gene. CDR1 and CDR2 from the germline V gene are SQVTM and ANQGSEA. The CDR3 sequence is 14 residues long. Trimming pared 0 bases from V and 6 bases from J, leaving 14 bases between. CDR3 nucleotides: TGCAGCGTTGAAGATCGCGACTCTTACGATGGCTACACCTTC. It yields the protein CSVEDRDSYDGYTF.

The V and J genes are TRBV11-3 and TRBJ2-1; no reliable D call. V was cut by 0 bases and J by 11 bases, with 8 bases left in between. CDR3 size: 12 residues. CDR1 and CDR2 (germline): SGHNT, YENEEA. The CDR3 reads CASSLDSDQQFF. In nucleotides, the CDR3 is TGTGCCAGCAGCTTAGATTCGGACCAGCAGTTCTTC.

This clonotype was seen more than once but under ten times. CDR3 nucleotides: TGTGCCAGCAGCGTAGGCAGCCACGGGTTATACGAGCAGTACTTC. The encoded protein is CASSVGSHGLYEQYF. V usage is TRBV9 and J usage is TRBJ2-7; no clear D. With 0 bases removed from V and 4 bases from J, the gap between germline ends came to 14 bases. This CDR3 region has 15 residues. Germline CDR1 SGDLS, CDR2 YYNGEE. The full variable domain, in which reference TRBV9 and TRBJ2-7 provide the parts outside the CDR3, is DSGVTQTPKHLITATGQRVTLRCSPRSGDLSVYWYQQSLDQGLQFLIQYYNGEERAKGNILERFSAQQFPDLHSELNLSSLELGDSALYFCASSVGSHGLYEQYFGPGTRLTVT.

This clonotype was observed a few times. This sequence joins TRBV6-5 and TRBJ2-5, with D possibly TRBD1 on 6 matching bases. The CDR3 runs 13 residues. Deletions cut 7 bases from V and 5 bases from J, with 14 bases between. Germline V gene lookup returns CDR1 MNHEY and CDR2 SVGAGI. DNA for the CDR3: TGTGCCAGCACCAACAGGGCTCGCGAGACCCAGTACTTC. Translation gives CASTNRARETQYF.

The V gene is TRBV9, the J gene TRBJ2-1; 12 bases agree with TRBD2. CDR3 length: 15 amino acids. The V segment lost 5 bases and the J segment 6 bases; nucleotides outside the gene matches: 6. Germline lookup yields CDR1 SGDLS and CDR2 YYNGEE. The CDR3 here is CASSQLAGGRNEQFF. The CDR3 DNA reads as TGTGCCAGCAGTCAACTAGCGGGGGGCCGCAATGAGCAGTTCTTC.

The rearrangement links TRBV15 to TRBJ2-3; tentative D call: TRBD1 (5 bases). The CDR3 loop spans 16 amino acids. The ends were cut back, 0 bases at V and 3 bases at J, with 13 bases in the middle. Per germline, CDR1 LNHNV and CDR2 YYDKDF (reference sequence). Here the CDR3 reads CATSRDQGALTDTQYF. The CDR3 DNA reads TGTGCCACCAGCAGAGATCAAGGGGCATTGACAGATACGCAGTATTTT.

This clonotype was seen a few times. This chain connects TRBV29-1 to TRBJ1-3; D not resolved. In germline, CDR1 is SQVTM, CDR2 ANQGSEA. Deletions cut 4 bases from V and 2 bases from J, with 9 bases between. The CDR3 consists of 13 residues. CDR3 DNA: TGCAGCGTTGTATCGGATGCTGGAAACACCATATATTTT. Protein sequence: CSVVSDAGNTIYF.

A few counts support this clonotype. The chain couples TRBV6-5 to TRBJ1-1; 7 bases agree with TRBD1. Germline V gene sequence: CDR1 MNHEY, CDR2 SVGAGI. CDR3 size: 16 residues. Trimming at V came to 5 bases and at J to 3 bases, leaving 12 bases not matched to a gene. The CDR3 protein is CASSPTGVRRYTEAFF. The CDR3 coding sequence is TGTGCCAGCAGTCCAACAGGGGTCCGCAGATACACTGAAGCTTTCTTT.

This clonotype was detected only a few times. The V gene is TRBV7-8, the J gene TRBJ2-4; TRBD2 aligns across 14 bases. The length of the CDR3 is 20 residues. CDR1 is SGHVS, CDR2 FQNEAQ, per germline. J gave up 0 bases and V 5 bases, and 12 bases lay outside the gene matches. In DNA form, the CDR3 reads TGTGCCAGCAGCCCCAGACTAGCGGGGGGGCTAAAGTTAGCCAAAAACATTCAGTACTTC. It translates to CASSPRLAGGLKLAKNIQYF.

The CDR3: CASSLGRGIGYEQYF. The CDR3 region has the DNA TGTGCCAGCAGCTTAGGTAGGGGGATCGGCTACGAGCAGTACTTC. This chain links TRBV13 with TRBJ2-7; TRBD1 is a possible D gene (6 bases). The ends were cut back, 0 bases at V and 3 bases at J, with 12 bases in the middle. The CDR3 consists of 15 residues. The germline V gene has CDR1 PRHDT and CDR2 FYEKMQ (reference sequence).

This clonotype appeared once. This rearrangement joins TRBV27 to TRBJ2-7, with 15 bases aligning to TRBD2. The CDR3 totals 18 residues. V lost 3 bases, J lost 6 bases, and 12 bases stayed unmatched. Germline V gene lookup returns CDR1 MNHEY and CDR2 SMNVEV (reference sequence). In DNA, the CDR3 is TGTGCCAGCAGTTTTTCGCATCCTTGGACTAGCGGGGGGGCCGAGCAGTACTTC. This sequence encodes CASSFSHPWTSGGAEQYF.

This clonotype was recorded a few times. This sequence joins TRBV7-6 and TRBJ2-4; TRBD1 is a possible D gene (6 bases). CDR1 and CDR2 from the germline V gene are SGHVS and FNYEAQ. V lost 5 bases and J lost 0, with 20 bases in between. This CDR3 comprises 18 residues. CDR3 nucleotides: TGTGCCAGCAGCCCTGGTGGGGACACTACACTAGCCAAAAACATTCAGTACTTC. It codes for CASSPGGDTTLAKNIQYF.

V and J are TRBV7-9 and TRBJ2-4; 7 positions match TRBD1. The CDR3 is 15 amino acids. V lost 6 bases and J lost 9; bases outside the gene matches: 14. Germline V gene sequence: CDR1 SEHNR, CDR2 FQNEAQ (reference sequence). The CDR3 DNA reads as TGTGCCAGCAGGCAAGATACAGGGGCGGGTGGCATTCAGTACTTC. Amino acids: CASRQDTGAGGIQYF.

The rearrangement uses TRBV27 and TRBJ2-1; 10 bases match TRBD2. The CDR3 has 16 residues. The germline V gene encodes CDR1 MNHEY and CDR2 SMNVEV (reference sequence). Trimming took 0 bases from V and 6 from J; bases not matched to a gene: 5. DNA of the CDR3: TGTGCCAGCAGTTTATCGCTAGCGGGAGTAATCAATGAGCAGTTCTTC. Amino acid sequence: CASSLSLAGVINEQFF.

The DNA for the CDR3 is TGTGCCAGCAGCCAAGCGCGAGGGGGCGAGGCTTTCTTT. This encodes CASSQARGGEAFF. The rearrangement links TRBV4-2 to TRBJ1-1; 7 positions agree with TRBD1. The germline V gene has CDR1 LGHNA and CDR2 YNFKEQ. The J segment lost 11 bases and the V segment lost 1 base, leaving 7 bases of the junction unmatched. The length of the CDR3 is 13 residues.

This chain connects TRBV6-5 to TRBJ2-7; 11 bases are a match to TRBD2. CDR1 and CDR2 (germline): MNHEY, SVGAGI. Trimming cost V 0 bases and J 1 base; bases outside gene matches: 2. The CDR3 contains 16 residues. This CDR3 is CASSYSGTSGSYEQYF. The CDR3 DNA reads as TGTGCCAGCAGTTACTCGGGGACTAGCGGATCCTACGAGCAGTACTTC.

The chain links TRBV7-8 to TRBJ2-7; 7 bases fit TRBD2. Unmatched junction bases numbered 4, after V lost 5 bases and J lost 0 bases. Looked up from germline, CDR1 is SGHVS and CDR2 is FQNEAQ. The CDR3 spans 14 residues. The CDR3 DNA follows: TGTGCCAGCAGCGCCACTAGCGCCTCCTACGAGCAGTACTTC. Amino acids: CASSATSASYEQYF.

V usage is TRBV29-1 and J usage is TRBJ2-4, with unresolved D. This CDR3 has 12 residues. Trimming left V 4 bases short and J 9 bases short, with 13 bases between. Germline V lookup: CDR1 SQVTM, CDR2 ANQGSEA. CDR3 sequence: CSVVVRPGIQYF. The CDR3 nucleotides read TGCAGCGTTGTCGTACGACCCGGCATTCAGTACTTC.

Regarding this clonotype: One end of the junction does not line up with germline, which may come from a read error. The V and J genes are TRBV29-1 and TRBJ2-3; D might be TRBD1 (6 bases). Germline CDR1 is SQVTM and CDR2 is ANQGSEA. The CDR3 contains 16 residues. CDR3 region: CSVERPLKGVTNTQYF. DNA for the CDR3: TGCAGCGTTGAACGACCTCTTAAGGGGGTCACAAATACGCAGTATTTT.

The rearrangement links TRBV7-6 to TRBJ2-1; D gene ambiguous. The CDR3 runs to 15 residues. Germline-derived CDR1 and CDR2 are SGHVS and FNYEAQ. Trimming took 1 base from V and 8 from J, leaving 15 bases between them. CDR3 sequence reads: CASSLGVAPWDEQFF. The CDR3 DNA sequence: TGTGCCAGCAGCTTAGGGGTCGCGCCGTGGGATGAGCAGTTCTTC.